This TCR beta chain was documented in a study of blood T cell repertoires in COVID-19. Only in-frame clones appear in the TCRdb table, and some are missing; sequencing was by immunoSEQ multiplex PCR. The sample has around 300,000 clones, more than 80% seen once. The sample comprised peripheral blood. The receptor comes from a woman aged 25-40 years with COVID-19, enrolled during active disease.

The CDR3 DNA is TGTGCCACCAGTGCAAAGGGAGGGTCGGACTCTGAAGCTTTCTTT. It is translated as CATSAKGGSDSEAFF. V is TRBV24-1 and J is TRBJ1-1, with D hard to call. V was trimmed by 5 bases and J by 6 bases, leaving 18 bases between them. The germline V gene has CDR1 KGHDR and CDR2 SFDVKD. This CDR3 has 15 residues.